This T cell receptor (beta chain) was profiled in a study of cytomegalovirus exposure and HLA in healthy donors (dated by TCRdb to 2015 to 2018). For context, the study as a whole: A later analysis indicated that the 120 validation repertoires were generated on the platform also employed for the 670 or so repertoires of the first cohort. A separate validation cohort of roughly 130 different subjects was used in addition to the roughly 700-subject first cohort. The aim of the study was to test whether cataloging public T cell receptors could identify signatures of past pathogen exposure. The study combined high-throughput TCR immunosequencing, statistical association of individual TCRs with disease status, and machine learning to predict cytomegalovirus infection status. Points the paper makes about the study in general: A later analysis had no HLA typing for the validation cohort, so co-occurrence there was scored across all 110 or so repertoires. The authors suggested that the approach could potentially be extended to other disease states and immunological phenotypes. A few of the identified cytomegalovirus-associated TCR beta chains were confirmed in vitro to be specific for cytomegalovirus antigens. In a later analysis, TCRs clustered in the first cohort were found to also tend to co-occur in the 120 or so validation repertoires, with 94% of cluster scores above 0. In the study, around 160 TCR beta chains were listed as associated with cytomegalovirus. Across donors, most TCR sequences were observed very rarely, whereas some public TCRs were present in many individuals. Cytomegalovirus status was reported to be diagnosed by the classifier with high specificity and sensitivity in both the original and validation cohorts.

Library creation used the immunoSEQ multiplex PCR assay. Per the source publication's procedure: A statistical classification framework was developed to diagnose cytomegalovirus status using the catalog of TCR beta chain sequences. The clones in this table, taken by TCRdb from immuneACCESS, are in-frame only. Not every clone is retained; where verified, under half of the shortfall comes from an unresolved V gene, and the cause of the rest is unknown. The V and J calls and the clone size are those of that table, but D and trimming were determined from the DNA. The sample contains tens of thousands of clones, 90% to 95% of them found a single time. The ten biggest clones cover approximately 3% of the sample. From a lookup of the germline V gene, CDR1 and CDR2 are MGHRA and YSYEKL. At the junction V is shortened by 2 bases and J by 3 bases; bases outside the gene matches: 6. From the cysteine through the phenylalanine, the CDR3 covers 15 amino acids. Solely the CDR3 DNA is kept, with 45 bases framed from the first base.

A word on this clone: Its target antigen remains unknown. No much larger clone exists at a distance of one base, and base qualities are not known.

The donors belonged to the validation cohort of over a hundred subjects, which was separate from the roughly 670-subject first cohort. Recombination connected TRBV4-1 to TRBJ1-1, with TRBD1 matching 7 junction bases. The sample taken for sequencing was PBMCs. The clonotype was recovered from a woman under 30 in good health and CMV-seropositive. The CDR3 region reads CASSQHHRGHTEAFF. The DNA sequence is given as TGCGCCAGCAGCCAACATCACAGGGGTCACACTGAAGCTTTCTTT.